This T cell receptor beta chain was sequenced for a study of T cell clonotyping in hematopoietic cell transplantation. Study summary: Recipient samples before transplant were obtained post-cytoreduction.

Time point specified: recipient sample about 28 days before transplant, after cytoreduction. TCRdb's table, derived via immunoSEQ multiplex PCR, lists solely in-frame clones and lacks some. The sample holds approximately 50,000 clones, just over 85% seen once. This sequence was found in a man aged 60 to 75 with biphenotypic leukemia. Some clones in this sample may be carry-over from other donors' samples. The source was peripheral blood mononuclear cells, collected before stem cell transplant.

The CDR3 DNA reads as TGTGCCAGCAGCGTATCGGGACTTCGGCAGCCCCAGCATTTT. Encoded protein: CASSVSGLRQPQHF. The chain links TRBV7-9 to TRBJ1-5; weak D call: TRBD1 (5 bases). CDR1 and CDR2 from the germline V gene are SEHNR and FQNEAQ (reference sequence). CDR3 length: 14 amino acids. V lost 5 bases and J lost 7, with 15 bases in between.